The 22 T cell receptor beta chains reported below all come from one sample, sequenced in a study of blood T cell repertoires in COVID-19. Only in-frame clones appear in the TCRdb table, and some are missing; sequencing was by immunoSEQ multiplex PCR. The sample has about 140,000 clones, around 90% seen once. Sequencing was performed on peripheral blood. These receptors were obtained from a man aged 55-75 years with active or convalescent COVID-19.

The CDR3 sequence: CASSPGQGRDRYGYTF. Written as DNA, the CDR3 is TGTGCCAGCAGTCCAGGACAGGGCCGGGATAGGTATGGCTACACCTTC. The chain joins TRBV6-6 to TRBJ1-2; 8 bases match TRBD1. Looked up from germline, CDR1 is MNHNY and CDR2 is SVGAGI (reference sequence). CDR3 length equals 16 residues. V trimming: 5 bases; J trimming: 5 bases; junction bases outside the gene matches: 13.

This clone was seen a few times. This chain links TRBV2 with TRBJ2-1; 12 bases align to TRBD2. V lost 8 bases to trimming and J lost 10 bases; unmatched junction nucleotides: 6. CDR3 length: 13 amino acids. CDR1 is SNHLY and CDR2 is FYNNEI in the germline V gene. As DNA, the CDR3 is TGTGCCAGCGCCCCTAGCGGGAGGGAAGAGCAGTTCTTC. As protein: CASAPSGREEQFF.

The rearrangement uses TRBV19 and TRBJ1-5; 8 bases align to TRBD1. V was clipped by 4 bases and J by 6 bases; unmatched bases: 11. This CDR3 is 16 amino acids long. Germline values: CDR1 LNHDA, CDR2 SQIVND (reference sequence). CDR3 nucleotides: TGTGCCAGTAGTACAAAAACAGGACAGGGTGGTCAGCCCCAGCATTTT. This gives the protein CASSTKTGQGGQPQHF.

This clone was detected a few times. The chain couples TRBV9 to TRBJ2-1; weak D call: TRBD2 (5 bases). From germline, CDR1 is SGDLS and CDR2 YYNGEE. V gave up 0 bases and J gave up 3 bases, with 10 bases separating them. The CDR3 extends over 15 amino acids. CDR3 loop: CASSVGRGIYNEQFF. Written as DNA, the CDR3 is TGTGCCAGCAGCGTAGGGAGAGGGATCTACAATGAGCAGTTCTTC.

The count of this clone is one. The rearrangement uses TRBV5-5 and TRBJ1-2; 8 bases match TRBD1. The CDR3 covers 14 residues. J was trimmed by 8 bases and V by 2 bases; bases with no gene match: 8. In germline, CDR1 is SGHKS, CDR2 YYEKEE (reference sequence). CDR3 nucleotide sequence: TGTGCCAGCAGCTTCATACAGGGGGATCAGGGCTACACCTTC. Translation: CASSFIQGDQGYTF.

The chain uses TRBV28 and TRBJ2-1; 7 bases are a match to TRBD1. Germline lookup yields CDR1 MDHEN and CDR2 SYDVKM. The V and J ends lost 6 bases and 5 bases, in that order; junction bases with no gene match: 7. The CDR3 length is 14 residues. The CDR3 coding sequence is TGTGCCAGCAGCTCCGGGACAGAAAACAATGAGCAGTTCTTC. Encoded protein: CASSSGTENNEQFF.

The chain links TRBV28 to TRBJ1-3, with 9 bases aligning to TRBD1. V shed 6 bases and J 8 bases; nucleotides not matched to a gene: 11. Germline CDR1 and CDR2: MDHEN and SYDVKM. The CDR3 runs to 15 residues. CDR3 sequence: CASRGGQGPRDTIYF. The CDR3 DNA follows: TGTGCCAGCAGGGGGGGACAGGGCCCCCGGGACACCATATATTTT.

This chain uses TRBV7-2 with TRBJ2-1; the match to TRBD2 covers 13 bases. Trimming cost V 4 bases and J 2 bases; bases outside gene matches: 11. The CDR3 totals 19 residues. CDR1 and CDR2 from the germline V gene are SGHTA and FQGNSA. The CDR3 DNA reads TGTGCCAGCAGCTCCCGTGGACTAGCGGGAGTAGGGGCCTACAATGAGCAGTTCTTC. Residues: CASSSRGLAGVGAYNEQFF.

This chain uses TRBV23-1 with TRBJ2-7; D gene uncertain. TRBV23-1 is an open reading frame whose function is uncertain. The CDR3 is 18 residues long. Trimming cost V 0 bases and J 4 bases, with 22 bases left between them. The CDR3 is CASSQSRTPPALPYEQYF. The DNA of the CDR3 is TGCGCCAGCAGTCAATCTCGTACCCCTCCAGCGTTACCTTACGAGCAGTACTTC.

The gene calls are TRBV2 and TRBJ2-7; 8 nucleotides agree with TRBD1. This CDR3 is 14 amino acids long. J gave up 3 bases and V 6 bases, and 7 bases lay outside the gene matches. Looked up from germline, CDR1 is SNHLY and CDR2 is FYNNEI. CDR3 residues: CASRQDRAGYEQYF. The CDR3 region has the DNA TGTGCCAGCAGACAGGACAGGGCGGGCTACGAGCAGTACTTC.

This rearrangement joins TRBV14 to TRBJ2-2; D is unclear. From germline, CDR1 is SGHDN and CDR2 FVKESK. The CDR3 totals 14 residues. The ends were cut back, 0 bases at V and 7 bases at J, with 9 bases in the middle. CDR3 protein: CASSQDYNGGELFF. The CDR3 nucleotides read TGTGCCAGCAGCCAAGATTATAACGGCGGGGAGCTGTTTTTT.

The chain recombines TRBV10-1 with TRBJ2-7; no clear D. The CDR3 consists of 15 residues. V was pared by 2 bases and J by 2 bases, with 13 bases between. Germline V lookup: CDR1 WNHNN, CDR2 SYGVQD (reference sequence). CDR3 DNA: TGCGCCAGCAGTGAGGCCCTAAACCCGACCTACGAGCAGTACTTC. Translation gives CASSEALNPTYEQYF.

The chain combines TRBV7-3 with TRBJ1-1; D gene ambiguous. The CDR3 spans 13 residues. Trimming shortened V by 2 bases and J by 3 bases, and 7 bases separated the two germline ends. CDR1 and CDR2 from the germline V gene are SGHTA and FQGTGA. The CDR3 sequence: CASSLEDYTEAFF. DNA for the CDR3: TGTGCCAGCAGCTTAGAGGACTACACTGAAGCTTTCTTT. Supplemented by reference TRBV7-3 and TRBJ1-1, the full variable domain reads GAGVSQTPSNKVTEKGKYVELRCDPISGHTALYWYRQSLGQGPEFLIYFQGTGAADDSGLPNDRFFAVRPEGSVSTLKIQRTERGDSAVYLCASSLEDYTEAFFGQGTRLTVV.

About this clone: The same CDR3 is also encoded by other DNA sequences in this sample. The genes are TRBV28 and TRBJ1-2; D uncertain. The CDR3 sequence is 12 residues long. Germline CDR1 is MDHEN and CDR2 is SYDVKM. Trimming took 6 bases from V and 1 from J, leaving 6 bases between them. The chain's CDR3 is CASSPSNYGYTF. CDR3 sequence (DNA): TGTGCCAGCAGCCCCAGTAACTATGGCTACACCTTC.

V usage is TRBV2 and J usage is TRBJ2-1; 8 positions agree with TRBD2. The CDR3 runs 14 residues. Per the germline V gene, CDR1 is SNHLY and CDR2 is FYNNEI. V lost 2 bases to trimming and J lost 8 bases; unmatched junction nucleotides: 5. CDR3 coding DNA: TGTGCCAGCAGTGAATGGCTAGCGGGCTATGAGCAGTTCTTC. It is translated as CASSEWLAGYEQFF.

The chain uses TRBV19 and TRBJ2-7; tentatively, D is TRBD2 (6 bases). CDR3 size: 15 residues. CDR1 is LNHDA and CDR2 is SQIVND in the germline V gene (reference sequence). V was pared by 6 bases and J by 3 bases, with 18 bases between. CDR3 bases: TGTGCCAGTAGCAACCCTCAACGCGGGGTCTACGAGCAGTACTTC. Protein sequence: CASSNPQRGVYEQYF. Variable domain in full (rest from reference TRBV19 and TRBJ2-7): DGGITQSPKYLFRKEGQNVTLSCEQNLNHDAMYWYRQDPGQGLRLIYYSQIVNDFQKGDIAEGYSVSREKKESFPLTVTSAQKNPTAFYLCASSNPQRGVYEQYFGPGTRLTVT.

On this clone itself: Germline is not matched at one junction end, which may reflect a read error. V usage is TRBV6-1 and J usage is TRBJ2-7; D is perhaps TRBD2 (6 bases). The CDR3 runs to 14 residues. The germline V gene encodes CDR1 MNHNS and CDR2 SASEGT. The CDR3 reads CASREGGWASEQYF. Written as DNA, the CDR3 is TGTGCCAGCAGAGAAGGAGGGTGGGCGTCCGAGCAGTACTTC.

J is TRBJ2-7 and V is TRBV6-5, with 15 bases aligning to TRBD2. CDR1 and CDR2 (germline): MNHEY, SVGAGI. The V gene end was trimmed by 2 bases and the J gene end by 6 bases; junction bases not matched to a gene: 2. CDR3 length: 15 residues. The DNA for the CDR3 is TGTGCCAGCAGTTACGGGACTAGCGGGAGGATCGAGCAGTACTTC. This gives the protein CASSYGTSGRIEQYF.

This chain connects TRBV5-1 to TRBJ1-2; 9 bases are shared with TRBD1. Trimming at V came to 5 bases and at J to 0 bases, leaving 8 bases not matched to a gene. This CDR3 has 16 amino acids. Germline assignment: CDR1 SGHRS and CDR2 YFSETQ. The DNA for the CDR3 is TGCGCCAGCAGGACAGGGGGAACCCTATCTAACTATGGCTACACCTTC. Translated, it gives CASRTGGTLSNYGYTF.

This chain connects TRBV24-1 to TRBJ2-2, with D perhaps matching TRBD2 (5 bases). The CDR3 extends over 16 amino acids. CDR1 and CDR2 from the germline V gene are KGHDR and SFDVKD. V was shortened by 0 bases and J by 5 bases, with 12 bases between the two germline ends. The CDR3 coding sequence is TGTGCCACCAGTGATTTGCTCGGGGAGCGGACCGGGGAGCTGTTTTTT. Protein product: CATSDLLGERTGELFF.

CDR3 nucleotide sequence: TGTGCCAGCCAACCGACCCACAGGGGAAAGACCCAGTACTTC. Translated, it gives CASQPTHRGKTQYF. The chain carries TRBV2 and TRBJ2-5; 7 bases are a match to TRBD1. CDR1 and CDR2 (germline): SNHLY, FYNNEI. This CDR3 is built from 14 residues. V dropped 8 bases and J dropped 6; count of bases not matched to a gene: 12.

This rearrangement joins TRBV4-3 to TRBJ2-1; D is undetermined. Per germline, CDR1 LGHNA and CDR2 YSLEER. This CDR3 comprises 17 residues. The V gene lost 4 bases and the J gene lost 0 bases, with 16 bases spanning the gap. For the CDR3, the DNA is TGCGCCAGCAGCCTGATAGGAGTCTCCAGCTCCTACAATGAGCAGTTCTTC. This codes for CASSLIGVSSSYNEQFF.